This T cell receptor beta chain appears in the sequencing data of a study of blood T cell repertoires in COVID-19. Study-level background: There were acute and convalescent COVID-19 samples, and they came from the United States, Italy and Spain. Sample material is recorded as cDNA or gDNA derived from T cells, B-cell-depleted T cells, or PBMCs.

As handled by the study authors: How many nucleated cells were present was estimated from reference gene primer amplification. The protocol was immunoSEQ multiplex PCR, while the TCRdb copy is restricted to in-frame clones and leaves out a portion. V, J and clone size are taken as reported in that table, and D and trimming were inferred from the DNA itself. This sample has 200,000 to 250,000 clones; around 81% occur once, and the top ten carry 10% to 15%. Germline-derived CDR1 and CDR2 are MGHRA and YSYEKL. The CDR3 loop spans 18 amino acids. J gave up 2 bases and V 0 bases, and 8 bases lay outside the gene matches.

The material sequenced was peripheral blood. The chain employs TRBV4-1 and TRBJ1-4; 8 bases fit TRBD1. This sequence was found in a human donor in a cohort sampled during active COVID-19. CDR3 sequence (DNA): TGCGCCAGCAGCCAAGAATCCCTTAGGGACAGGACTAATGAAAAACTGTTTTTT. Translated: CASSQESLRDRTNEKLFF.